The 15 T cell receptor beta chains reported below all come from one sample, sequenced in a study of shared clonotypes between healthy human individuals. Sequencing was performed with immunoSEQ multiplex PCR; in TCRdb, only in-frame clones are kept and a portion is missing. The sample includes around 700,000 clones, about two thirds of them seen just once. Sequencing input: memory CD4+ T cells sorted from blood. Subset specified: CD45RA-negative fraction. Receptors originate from a woman in her thirties in good health.

The chain employs TRBV28 and TRBJ2-7; D could derive from TRBD1 or TRBD2 (5 bases each). Germline loops: CDR1 MDHEN, CDR2 SYDVKM. The CDR3 has 15 amino acids. The V and J ends lost 6 bases and 5 bases respectively, with 20 bases between them. The CDR3 is CASRPHGGTAHEQYF. CDR3 coding DNA: TGTGCCAGCAGACCCCATGGGGGAACCGCGCACGAGCAGTACTTC.

The V and J genes are TRBV5-4 and TRBJ1-2, with D unclear. Looked up from germline, CDR1 is SGHNT and CDR2 is YYREEE (reference sequence). The V end was cut by 4 bases, the J end by 6 bases, with 16 bases between. This CDR3 contains 14 residues. CDR3 nucleotide sequence: TGTGCCAGCAGCCATATCGGGATCTCCCATGGCTACACCTTC. It encodes CASSHIGISHGYTF.

The CDR3 protein is CASQDRGGEQYF. For the CDR3, the DNA is TGTGCCAGCCAAGACAGGGGTGGAGAGCAGTACTTC. The chain carries TRBV28 and TRBJ2-7, with TRBD1 matching 8 bases. V trimming: 8 bases; J trimming: 7 bases; junction bases outside the gene matches: 7. CDR1 MDHEN and CDR2 SYDVKM come from the germline V gene. CDR3 size: 12 residues. Full variable domain (rest looked up from reference TRBV28 and TRBJ2-7): DVKVTQSSRYLVKRTGEKVFLECVQDMDHENMFWYRQDPGLGLRLIYFSYDVKMKEKGDIPEGYSVSREKKERFSLILESASTNQTSMYLCASQDRGGEQYFGPGTRLTVT.

The J gene is TRBJ1-1, the V gene TRBV30, with a weak D call TRBD1 (5 bases). V was cut by 5 bases and J by 1 base, with 20 bases left in between. This CDR3 has 16 amino acids. Germline V gene data show CDR1 as GTSNPN and CDR2 as SVGIG (reference sequence). The CDR3 bases are TGTGCCTGGCTATCAGGGAGGTTAGAGGAGAACACTGAAGCTTTCTTT. It codes for CAWLSGRLEENTEAFF.

The V call is TRBV6-1, the J call TRBJ2-5; 15 nucleotides line up with TRBD2. Germline V gives CDR1 MNHNS, CDR2 SASEGT. The CDR3 runs 15 residues. The trim removed 4 bases at V and 8 bases at J, leaving 5 bases unmatched. The CDR3 reads CASSGEGLAGGTQYF. CDR3 nucleotide sequence: TGTGCCAGCAGTGGCGAGGGACTAGCGGGAGGCACCCAGTACTTC.

This clone appeared many times. The V gene is TRBV6-4, the J gene TRBJ2-3; the match to TRBD1 covers 9 bases. Germline lookup yields CDR1 MRHNA and CDR2 SNTAGT. The length of the CDR3 is 17 residues. Trimming at V came to 0 bases and at J to 6 bases, leaving 10 bases not matched to a gene. CDR3 in DNA: TGTGCCAGCAGTGACTCGCCTGGGGGACAGGGCCGGGATACGCAGTATTTT. Translated: CASSDSPGGQGRDTQYF.

The chain has TRBV28 and TRBJ2-7; D may match TRBD1 or TRBD2 (6 bases each). CDR1 and CDR2 from the germline V gene are MDHEN and SYDVKM. The CDR3 runs to 13 residues. V was cut by 5 bases and J by 2 bases, with 10 bases left in between. As DNA, the CDR3 is TGTGCCAGCAGTAGGGGGGATCCCTACGAGCAGTACTTC. Its protein product is CASSRGDPYEQYF.

This clone occurred a few times. The chain employs TRBV28 and TRBJ1-1; perhaps TRBD1 as D (5 bases). The V gene's germline CDR1 is MDHEN and CDR2 SYDVKM. Trimming shortened V by 3 bases and J by 3 bases, and 11 bases separated the two germline ends. This CDR3 contains 14 residues. This CDR3 reads CASSFPRAYTEAFF. The CDR3 DNA sequence: TGTGCCAGCAGTTTCCCCAGGGCTTACACTGAAGCTTTCTTT.

This chain connects TRBV4-2 to TRBJ2-2; perhaps TRBD2 as D (5 bases). The CDR3 is 15 residues long. CDR1 is LGHNA and CDR2 is YNFKEQ in the germline V gene. Trimming removed 0 bases at V and 7 bases at J, with 12 bases between. The DNA for the CDR3 is TGTGCCAGCAGCCAAGATCCCAGTGGAGGCGGGGAGCTGTTTTTT. Translating gives CASSQDPSGGGELFF.

The gene calls are TRBV11-2 and TRBJ2-7; the D is unclear. The V gene lost 8 bases and the J gene lost 3 bases, with 17 bases spanning the gap. In germline, CDR1 is SGHAT, CDR2 FQNNGV. The CDR3 is 14 amino acids. CDR3 loop: CASRPRSGNYEQYF. The DNA for the CDR3 is TGTGCCAGCCGCCCCAGATCCGGAAACTACGAGCAGTACTTC.

The sample holds a few counts of this clone. This chain links TRBV25-1 with TRBJ2-5; TRBD2 matches at 7 bases. Germline loops: CDR1 MGHDK, CDR2 SYGVNS. This CDR3 region has 15 residues. V dropped 4 bases and J dropped 2; count of bases not matched to a gene: 7. CDR3 amino acids: CASSGLAGTQETQYF. CDR3 coding DNA: TGTGCCAGCAGTGGGTTAGCGGGCACACAAGAGACCCAGTACTTC. Full variable domain (outside the CDR3, taken from reference TRBV25-1 and TRBJ2-5): EADIYQTPRYLVIGTGKKITLECSQTMGHDKMYWYQQDPGMELHLIHYSYGVNSTEKGDLSSESTVSRIRTEHFPLTLESARPSHTSQYLCASSGLAGTQETQYFGPGTRLLVL.

This chain uses TRBV2 with TRBJ2-3; TRBD2 aligns across 7 bases. Germline values: CDR1 SNHLY, CDR2 FYNNEI. V lost 6 bases, J lost 4 bases, and 10 bases stayed unmatched. The CDR3 contains 15 residues. CDR3 sequence: CASRGSAGAPDTQYF. DNA for the CDR3: TGTGCCAGCAGGGGGTCTGCGGGAGCGCCAGATACGCAGTATTTT.

The chain joins TRBV2 to TRBJ1-5; 8 nucleotides line up with TRBD1. This CDR3 is built from 15 residues. Germline lookup yields CDR1 SNHLY and CDR2 FYNNEI. The J segment lost 6 bases and the V segment lost 8 bases, leaving 12 bases of the junction unmatched. The CDR3 sequence is CASGAGGASGQPQHF. CDR3 in DNA: TGTGCCAGCGGGGCAGGGGGCGCCTCGGGTCAGCCCCAGCATTTT.

The chain joins TRBV5-8 to TRBJ1-2; a possible D gene is TRBD1 (5 bases). V was clipped by 6 bases and J by 5 bases, with 14 bases between them. The CDR3 length is 13 residues. CDR1 and CDR2 (germline): SGHTS, YDEGEE. CDR3: CASNRRGGYGYTF. CDR3 coding DNA: TGTGCCAGCAACCGTCGTGGGGGTTATGGCTACACCTTC.

This clone came up once. The CDR3 sequence is CASSSRGSGSGLFF. In DNA form, the CDR3 reads TGTGCCAGCAGCTCCCGGGGGAGTGGGAGCGGTCTGTTTTTT. The chain carries TRBV13 and TRBJ2-2; D might be TRBD2 (6 bases). The CDR3 length is 14 residues. Trimming stripped 4 bases from V and 14 bases from J, with 20 bases between. CDR1 and CDR2 from the germline V gene are PRHDT and FYEKMQ (reference sequence).